The TCR beta chain described here comes from a study of T-cell memory formation after mild COVID-19 listed by TCRdb under 2021. General notes on the study: Most TCR sequence clusters were specific to one of the two donors. In two donors, T-cell clones that expanded and contracted after mild COVID-19 were tracked by sequencing TCRalpha and TCRbeta repertoires over time. Two young, previously healthy adult volunteers, one female and one male, were included in the cohort.

This clonotype was observed a handful of times. Its specific antigen is unknown. No quality values exist for individual bases; no much larger clone is one base distant. Reading from cysteine to phenylalanine, the CDR3 counts 16 amino acids. CDR3 DNA only is kept here, 48 bases in frame from base 1. Per the germline V gene, SGHAT is the CDR1 and FQNNGV is the CDR2. V ends up 4 bases short and J 1 base short, with an unmatched junction base count of 6. PBMCs were isolated by Ficoll-Paque density gradient centrifugation. This sample was sequenced with an Illumina NovaSeq 6000. TCRalpha and TCRbeta cDNA libraries were constructed by 5'RACE with constant-segment primers, with sample barcodes and unique molecular identifiers being introduced. Trizol reagent was used to extract RNA from every sample. Libraries were amplified in two PCR steps, with a second sample barcode and Illumina TruSeq adapters added in the second step. Sequencing of libraries was performed on an Illumina NovaSeq with 2 x 150 bp paired-end reads. Per the source publication's procedure: The reads were demultiplexed and collapsed into UMI-guided consensus sequences using migec v1.2.7. Using mixcr v2.1.11, the UMI consensuses were aligned to TRA and TRB V and J templates and assembled into clonotypes. A clonotype was counted as expanded or contracted only when both edgeR and NoisET called the clonotype significant, with the noise models trained on biological replicates. edgeR calls used a false discovery rate-adjusted p below 0.01 and a log2 fold-change threshold of 1. As an exploratory analysis of dynamics, max-normalized trajectories of the 1000 most abundant clonotypes were examined with PCA combined with hierarchical clustering. Separately sequenced CD4+ and CD8+ repertoires were used to assign the CD4 or CD8 phenotype of responding clones. TCRdb ran its own pipeline on the public reads, namely fastp trimming at Q25 and MiXCR clone calling, and kept in-frame beta chains. All rows with the same CDR3 protein become a single entry with the most common DNA and genes. These V and J calls are TCRdb output, not the study's own analysis. The sample profile shows more than 400,000 distinct CDR3 sequences; around a sixth of them were found once. 9% to 15% of the sample comes from the top ten.

Beyond this particular receptor, the publication reports: Contracting CD4+ clones appeared mostly in the CM and EM memory subsets, whereas CD8+ clones were enriched in EMRA. Whether the second-wave clones peaking on day 37 were SARS-CoV-2 specific was not confirmed. Clones contracting from day 15 to 85 had balanced CD4/CD8 phenotypes, while a second wave expanding from day 15 to 37 was biased towards CD4+. Only a couple of mild cases were covered by the study, and larger cohorts that include severe cases with pre-infection samples were considered necessary. Some responding clones were detected in pre-infection memory, suggesting pre-existing cross-reactive memory T cells joined the SARS-CoV-2 response.

Sequenced input: PBMCs or a T cell subset sorted from them (not recorded which). This clonotype was obtained from an adult woman who had mild COVID-19 (a few samples of this study predate the infection). The sample titles of this study are shuffled in the database, so cell type and time point are left out; the donor was told from shared clones. This receptor chain uses TRBV11-2 and TRBJ2-1; TRBD1 matches 8 bases in the middle. The CDR3 protein: CASSYRTGRSYNEQFF. The sequence in DNA is TGTGCCAGCAGCTATCGGACAGGGCGGTCCTACAATGAGCAGTTCTTC. The full variable domain, with segments outside the CDR3 supplied by the reference TRBV11-2 and TRBJ2-1 proteins, appears as EAGVAQSPRYKIIEKRQSVAFWCNPISGHATLYWYQQILGQGPKLLIQFQNNGVVDDSQLPKDRFSAERLKGVDSTLKIQPAKLEDSAVYLCASSYRTGRSYNEQFFGPGTRLTVL.